The following is a T cell receptor (beta chain) sequence with its context. What it binds is unknown. This CDR3 region has 20 residues. The data originate from a study of cytomegalovirus exposure and HLA in healthy donors. The PCR was carried out with 60 Vbeta primers and 13 Jbeta primers. Assay: immunoSEQ multiplex PCR; the TCRdb copy retains only in-frame clones and omits some. The sample records some 140,000 clones, 65% to 85% being singletons. Study-wide findings and caveats: In presence/absence analyses, roughly uniform sequencing depth across donors was assumed. TCR beta chain V- and J-gene trimming was linked, in a later analysis, to a missense variant in DCLRE1C.

The sequence came from a man aged 18 to 30 in good health and CMV-seronegative. The chain joins TRBV21-1 to TRBJ2-6; TRBD1 is taken as the D call from the table, unchecked against the DNA. TRBV21-1 is assigned pseudogene status. The sample consisted of PBMCs. The CDR3, as DNA: TGTGCCAGCAGACCTCCCGGACGGACATTACTTAGCTCTGGGGCCAACGGCCTGACTTTC. Its protein product is CASRPPGRTLLSSGANGLTF.